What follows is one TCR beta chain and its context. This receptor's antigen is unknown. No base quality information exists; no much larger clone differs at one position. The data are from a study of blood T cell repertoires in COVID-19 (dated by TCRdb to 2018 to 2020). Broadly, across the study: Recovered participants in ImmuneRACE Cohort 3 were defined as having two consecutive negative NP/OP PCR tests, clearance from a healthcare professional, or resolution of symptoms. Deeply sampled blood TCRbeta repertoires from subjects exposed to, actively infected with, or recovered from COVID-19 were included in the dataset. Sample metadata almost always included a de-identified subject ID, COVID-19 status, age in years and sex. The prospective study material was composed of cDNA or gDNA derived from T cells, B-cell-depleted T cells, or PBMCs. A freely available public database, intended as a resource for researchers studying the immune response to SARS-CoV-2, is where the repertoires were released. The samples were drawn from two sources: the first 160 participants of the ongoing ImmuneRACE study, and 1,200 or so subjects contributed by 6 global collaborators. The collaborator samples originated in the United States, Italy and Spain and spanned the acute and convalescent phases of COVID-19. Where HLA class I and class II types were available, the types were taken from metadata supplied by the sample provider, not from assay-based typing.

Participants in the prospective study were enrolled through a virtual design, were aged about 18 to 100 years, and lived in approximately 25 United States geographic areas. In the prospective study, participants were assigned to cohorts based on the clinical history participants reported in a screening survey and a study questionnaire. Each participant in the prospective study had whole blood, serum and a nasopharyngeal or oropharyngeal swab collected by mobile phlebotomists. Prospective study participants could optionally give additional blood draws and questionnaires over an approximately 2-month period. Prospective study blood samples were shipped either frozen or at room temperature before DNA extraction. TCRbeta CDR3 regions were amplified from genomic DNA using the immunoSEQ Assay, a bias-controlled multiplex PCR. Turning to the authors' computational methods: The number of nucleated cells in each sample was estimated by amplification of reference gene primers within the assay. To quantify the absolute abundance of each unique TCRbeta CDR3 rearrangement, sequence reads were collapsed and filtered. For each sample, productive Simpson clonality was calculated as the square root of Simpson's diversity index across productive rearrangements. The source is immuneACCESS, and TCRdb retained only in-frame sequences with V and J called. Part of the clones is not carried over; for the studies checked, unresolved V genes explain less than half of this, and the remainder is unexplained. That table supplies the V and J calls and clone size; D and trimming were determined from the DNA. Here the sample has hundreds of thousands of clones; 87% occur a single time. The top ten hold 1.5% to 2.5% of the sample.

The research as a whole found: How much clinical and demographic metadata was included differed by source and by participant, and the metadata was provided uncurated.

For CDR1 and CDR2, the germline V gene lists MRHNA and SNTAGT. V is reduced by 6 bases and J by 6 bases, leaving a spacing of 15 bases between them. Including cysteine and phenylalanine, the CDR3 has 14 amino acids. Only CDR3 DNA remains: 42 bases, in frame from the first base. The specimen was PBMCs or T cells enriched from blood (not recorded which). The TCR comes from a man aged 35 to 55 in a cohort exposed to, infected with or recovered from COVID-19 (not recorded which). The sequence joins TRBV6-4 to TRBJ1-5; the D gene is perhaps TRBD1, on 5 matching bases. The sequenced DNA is TGTGCCAGCAGCTTACGGTTCAGGGTTCAGCCCCAGCATTTT. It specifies CASSLRFRVQPQHF.